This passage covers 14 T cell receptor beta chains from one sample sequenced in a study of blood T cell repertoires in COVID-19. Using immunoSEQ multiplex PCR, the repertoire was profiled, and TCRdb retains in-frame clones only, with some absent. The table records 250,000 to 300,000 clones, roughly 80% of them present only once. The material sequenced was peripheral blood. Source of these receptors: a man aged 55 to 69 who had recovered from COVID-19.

The CDR3 region is CATSEPGNTDTQYF. The CDR3, as DNA: TGTGCCACCAGTGAACCAGGTAACACAGATACGCAGTATTTT. The V call is TRBV24-1, the J call TRBJ2-3; D remains unclear. V lost 4 bases and J lost 2, with 9 bases in between. The CDR3 sequence is 14 residues long. Germline V gene sequence: CDR1 KGHDR, CDR2 SFDVKD.

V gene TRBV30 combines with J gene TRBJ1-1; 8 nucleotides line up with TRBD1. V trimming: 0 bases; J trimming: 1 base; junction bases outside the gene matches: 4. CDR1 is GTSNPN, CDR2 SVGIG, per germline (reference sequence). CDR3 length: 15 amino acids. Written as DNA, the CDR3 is TGTGCCTGGAGTGTATCCAGGGGGCCGAACACTGAAGCTTTCTTT. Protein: CAWSVSRGPNTEAFF.

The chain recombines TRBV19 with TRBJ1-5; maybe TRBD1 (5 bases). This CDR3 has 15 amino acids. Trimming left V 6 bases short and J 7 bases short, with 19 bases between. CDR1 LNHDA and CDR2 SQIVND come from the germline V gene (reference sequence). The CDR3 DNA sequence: TGTGCCAGTAGGGATTGGGAGACAGCGGGGCAGCCCCAGCATTTT. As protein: CASRDWETAGQPQHF. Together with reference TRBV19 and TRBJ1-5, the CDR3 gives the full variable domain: DGGITQSPKYLFRKEGQNVTLSCEQNLNHDAMYWYRQDPGQGLRLIYYSQIVNDFQKGDIAEGYSVSREKKESFPLTVTSAQKNPTAFYLCASRDWETAGQPQHFGDGTRLSIL.

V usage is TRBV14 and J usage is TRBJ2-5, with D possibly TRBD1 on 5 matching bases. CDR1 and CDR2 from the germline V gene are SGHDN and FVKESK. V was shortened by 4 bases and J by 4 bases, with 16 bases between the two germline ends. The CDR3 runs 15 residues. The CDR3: CASSPARVQGETQYF. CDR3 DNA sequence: TGTGCCAGCAGCCCTGCCCGTGTGCAGGGAGAGACCCAGTACTTC. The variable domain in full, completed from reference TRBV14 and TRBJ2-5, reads EAGVTQFPSHSVIEKGQTVTLRCDPISGHDNLYWYRRVMGKEIKFLLHFVKESKQDESGMPNNRFLAERTGGTYSTLKVQPAELEDSGVYFCASSPARVQGETQYFGPGTRLLVL.

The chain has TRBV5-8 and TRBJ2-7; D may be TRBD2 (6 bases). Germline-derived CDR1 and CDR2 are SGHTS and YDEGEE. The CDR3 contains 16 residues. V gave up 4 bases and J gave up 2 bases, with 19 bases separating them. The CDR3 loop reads CASSPWPFGTAYEQYF. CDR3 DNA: TGTGCCAGCAGCCCCTGGCCGTTCGGGACTGCCTACGAGCAGTACTTC.

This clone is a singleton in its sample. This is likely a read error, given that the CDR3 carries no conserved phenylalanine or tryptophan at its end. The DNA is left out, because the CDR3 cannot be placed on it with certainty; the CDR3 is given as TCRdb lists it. CDR3 in amino acids: CASSANRDRGPLWL. The V gene is TRBV11-2, the J gene TRBJ1-4; TRBD1 is taken as the D call from the table, unchecked against the DNA. Germline V gene sequence: CDR1 SGHAT, CDR2 FQNNGV. With termini counted, the CDR3 has 14 amino acids.

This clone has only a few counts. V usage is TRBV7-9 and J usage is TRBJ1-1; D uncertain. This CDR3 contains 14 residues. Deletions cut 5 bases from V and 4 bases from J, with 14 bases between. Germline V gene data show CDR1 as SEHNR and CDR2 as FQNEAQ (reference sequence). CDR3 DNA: TGTGCCAGCAGCCCGCCGGACTTGGGCACTGAAGCTTTCTTT. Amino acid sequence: CASSPPDLGTEAFF.

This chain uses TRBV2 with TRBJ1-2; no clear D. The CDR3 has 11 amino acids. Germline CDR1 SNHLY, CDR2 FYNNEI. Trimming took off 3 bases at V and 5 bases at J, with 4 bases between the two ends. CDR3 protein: CASSDHYGYTF. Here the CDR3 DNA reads TGTGCCAGCAGTGATCATTATGGCTACACCTTC.

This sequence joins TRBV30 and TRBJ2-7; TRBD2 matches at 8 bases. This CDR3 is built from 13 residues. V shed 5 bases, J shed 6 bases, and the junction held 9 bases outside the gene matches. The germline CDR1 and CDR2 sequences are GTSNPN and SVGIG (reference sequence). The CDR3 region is CAWLRSGGGEQYF. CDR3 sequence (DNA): TGTGCCTGGCTTAGGAGCGGGGGTGGCGAGCAGTACTTC.

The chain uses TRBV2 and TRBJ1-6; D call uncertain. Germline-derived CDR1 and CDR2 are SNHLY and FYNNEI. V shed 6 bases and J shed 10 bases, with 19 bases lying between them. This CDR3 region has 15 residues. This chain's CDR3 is CASREQTADTSPLHF. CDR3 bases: TGTGCCAGCAGGGAACAAACAGCAGATACCTCACCCCTCCACTTT.

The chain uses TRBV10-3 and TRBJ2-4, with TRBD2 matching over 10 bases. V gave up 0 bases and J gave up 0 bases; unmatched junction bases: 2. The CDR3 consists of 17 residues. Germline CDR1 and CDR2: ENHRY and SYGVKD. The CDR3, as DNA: TGTGCCATCAGTGAGTCACGGACTAGCGGAGCCAAAAACATTCAGTACTTC. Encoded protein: CAISESRTSGAKNIQYF.

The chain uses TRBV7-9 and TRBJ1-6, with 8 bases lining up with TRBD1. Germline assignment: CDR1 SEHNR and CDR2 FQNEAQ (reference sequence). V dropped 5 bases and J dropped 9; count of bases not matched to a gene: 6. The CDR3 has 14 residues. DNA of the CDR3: TGTGCCAGCAGCCCCGACAGGGGAGGTTCACCCCTCCACTTT. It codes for CASSPDRGGSPLHF.

DNA of the CDR3: TGTGCCAGTAGGGGGACAGGCGATTTCACTGAAGCTTTCTTT. Translating it yields CASRGTGDFTEAFF. The chain employs TRBV19 and TRBJ1-1, with 8 bases lining up with TRBD1. Germline V gene sequence: CDR1 LNHDA, CDR2 SQIVND (reference sequence). Losses at the gene ends were 6 bases for V and 4 bases for J; bases not matched to a gene: 7. The CDR3 has 14 amino acids.

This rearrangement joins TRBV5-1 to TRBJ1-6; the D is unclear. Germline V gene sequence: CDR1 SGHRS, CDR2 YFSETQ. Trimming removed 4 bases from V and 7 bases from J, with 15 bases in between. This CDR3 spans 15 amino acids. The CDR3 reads CASSQAGNRNSPLHF. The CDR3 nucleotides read TGCGCCAGCAGCCAGGCGGGGAACCGGAATTCACCCCTCCACTTT.